This TCR beta chain came from a study of CD8 T cell repertoires and HIV-1 epitope variants. About the study: Each of Twenty-five Gag and Nef epitope peptides stimulated a separate culture. Control wells had CMV/EBV/flu peptides, negative Ebola AY9, or no peptide. Separate from the cultures, 1M uncultured T cells served as baseline.

Worth noting for this clone: Its antigen is unidentified.

Germline-derived CDR1 and CDR2 are LNHDA and SQIVND (reference sequence). The CDR3 covers 13 residues. Trimming pared 5 bases from V and 4 bases from J, leaving 11 bases between. TCRdb's table, derived via immunoSEQ multiplex PCR, lists solely in-frame clones and lacks some. The repertoire holds thousands of clones, with around two thirds as singletons. Sequencing was performed on cultured CD8+ T cells derived from PBMCs. The receptor's source is a male donor with HIV. The chain combines TRBV19 with TRBJ1-1, with D unresolved. CDR3 in amino acids: CASSRASGTEAFF. The CDR3 nucleotides are TGTGCCAGTAGTCGCGCCTCGGGCACTGAAGCTTTCTTT.